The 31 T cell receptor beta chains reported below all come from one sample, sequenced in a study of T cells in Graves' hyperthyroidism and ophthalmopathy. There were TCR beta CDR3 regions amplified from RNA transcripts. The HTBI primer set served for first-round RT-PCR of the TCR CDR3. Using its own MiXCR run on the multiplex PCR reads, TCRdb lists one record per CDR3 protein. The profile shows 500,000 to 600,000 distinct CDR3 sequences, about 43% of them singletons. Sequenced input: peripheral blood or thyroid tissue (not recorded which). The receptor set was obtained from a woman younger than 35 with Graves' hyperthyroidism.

The CDR3 DNA follows: TGCAGCGTTGAAGATGGAGGGGGCTACAATGAGCAGTTCTTC. It codes for CSVEDGGGYNEQFF. The chain uses TRBV29-1 and TRBJ2-1, with D perhaps matching TRBD1 or TRBD2 (6 bases each). Germline V lookup: CDR1 SQVTM, CDR2 ANQGSEA. This CDR3 has 14 residues. Trimming stripped 0 bases from V and 3 bases from J, with 9 bases between.

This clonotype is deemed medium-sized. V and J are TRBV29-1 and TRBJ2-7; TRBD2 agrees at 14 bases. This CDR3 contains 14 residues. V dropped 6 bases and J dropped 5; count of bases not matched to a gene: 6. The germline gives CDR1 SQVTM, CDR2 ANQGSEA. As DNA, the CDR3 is TGCAGCGTCGGCGGACTAGCGGGAGGTAACGAGCAGTACTTC. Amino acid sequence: CSVGGLAGGNEQYF.

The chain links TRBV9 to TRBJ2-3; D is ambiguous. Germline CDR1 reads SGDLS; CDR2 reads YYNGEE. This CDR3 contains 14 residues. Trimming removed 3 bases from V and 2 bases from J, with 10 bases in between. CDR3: CASSALGYTDTQYF. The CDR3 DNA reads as TGTGCCAGCAGCGCTCTCGGGTACACAGATACGCAGTATTTT.

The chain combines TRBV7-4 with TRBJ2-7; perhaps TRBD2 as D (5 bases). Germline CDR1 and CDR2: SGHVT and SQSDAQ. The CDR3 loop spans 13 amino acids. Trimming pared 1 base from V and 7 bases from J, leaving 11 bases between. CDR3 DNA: TGTGCCAGCAGCTTAGTCAGCGGCAATGAGCAGTACTTC. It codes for CASSLVSGNEQYF.

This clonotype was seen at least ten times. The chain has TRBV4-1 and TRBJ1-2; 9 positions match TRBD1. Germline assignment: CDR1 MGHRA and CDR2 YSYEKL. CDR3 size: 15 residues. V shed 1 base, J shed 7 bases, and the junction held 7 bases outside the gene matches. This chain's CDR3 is CASSQGTGGYGGYTF. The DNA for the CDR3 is TGCGCCAGCAGCCAAGGAACAGGGGGCTACGGTGGCTACACCTTC.

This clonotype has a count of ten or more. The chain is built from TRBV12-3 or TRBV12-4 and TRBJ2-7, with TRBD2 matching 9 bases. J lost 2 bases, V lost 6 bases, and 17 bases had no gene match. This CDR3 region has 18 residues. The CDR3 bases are TGTGCCAGCAGCTTTAAAGTAAGGCTTAGCGGGAGCGCCTACGAGCAGTACTTC. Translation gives CASSFKVRLSGSAYEQYF.

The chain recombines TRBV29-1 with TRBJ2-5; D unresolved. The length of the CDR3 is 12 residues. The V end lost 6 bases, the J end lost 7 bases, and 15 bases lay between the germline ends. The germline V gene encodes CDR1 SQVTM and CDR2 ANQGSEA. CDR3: CSVRRRMGTQYF. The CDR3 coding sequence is TGCAGCGTCCGCCGGCGTATGGGGACCCAGTACTTC.

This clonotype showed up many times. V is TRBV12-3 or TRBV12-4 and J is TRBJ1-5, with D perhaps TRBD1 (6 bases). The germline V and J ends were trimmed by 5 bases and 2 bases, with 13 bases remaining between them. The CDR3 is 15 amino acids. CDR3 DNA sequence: TGTGCCAGCAGTCCGACAGGAAGAGGCAATCAGCCCCAGCATTTT. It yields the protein CASSPTGRGNQPQHF.

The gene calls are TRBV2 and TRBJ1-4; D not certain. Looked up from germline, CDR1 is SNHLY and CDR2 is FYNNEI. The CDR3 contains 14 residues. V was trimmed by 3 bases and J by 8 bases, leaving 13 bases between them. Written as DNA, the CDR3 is TGTGCCAGCAGTGAGAGAGAGGGTTCGGAAAAACTGTTTTTT. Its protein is CASSEREGSEKLFF.

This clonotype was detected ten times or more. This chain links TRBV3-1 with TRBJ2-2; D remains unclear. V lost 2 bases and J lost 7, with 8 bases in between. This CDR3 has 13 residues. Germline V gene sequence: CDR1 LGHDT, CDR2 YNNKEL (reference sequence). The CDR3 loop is CASSQSTIGELFF. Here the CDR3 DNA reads TGTGCCAGCAGCCAATCCACGATCGGGGAGCTGTTTTTT.

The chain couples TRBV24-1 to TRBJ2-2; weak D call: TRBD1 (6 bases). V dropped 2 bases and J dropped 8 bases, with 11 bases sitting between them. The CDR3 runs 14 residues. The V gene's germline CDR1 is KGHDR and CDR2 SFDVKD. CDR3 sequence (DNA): TGTGCCACCAGTGATTCCAGGGGCTGGGGGGAGCTGTTTTTT. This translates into CATSDSRGWGELFF.

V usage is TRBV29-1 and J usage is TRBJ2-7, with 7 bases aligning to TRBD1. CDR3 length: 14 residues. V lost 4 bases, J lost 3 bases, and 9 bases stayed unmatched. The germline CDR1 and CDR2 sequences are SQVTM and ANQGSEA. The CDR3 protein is CSVVHPGQNYEQYF. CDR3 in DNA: TGCAGCGTTGTTCACCCGGGACAGAACTACGAGCAGTACTTC.

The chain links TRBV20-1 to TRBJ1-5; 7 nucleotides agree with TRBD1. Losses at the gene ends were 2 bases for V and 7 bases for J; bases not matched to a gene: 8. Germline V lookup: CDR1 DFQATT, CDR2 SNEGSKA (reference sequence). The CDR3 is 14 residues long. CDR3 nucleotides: TGCAGTGCTAGAACCGGGACAGCTAAACAGCCCCAGCATTTT. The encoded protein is CSARTGTAKQPQHF.

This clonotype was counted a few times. The DNA of the CDR3 is TGTGCCAGCAGGGCCACTCGACAGGGGACCTACAATGAGCAGTTCTTC. Translated, it gives CASRATRQGTYNEQFF. V and J are TRBV25-1 and TRBJ2-1; 8 nucleotides match TRBD1. The CDR3 sequence is 16 residues long. The J segment lost 2 bases and the V segment lost 6 bases, leaving 9 bases of the junction unmatched. Per the germline V gene, CDR1 is MGHDK and CDR2 is SYGVNS.

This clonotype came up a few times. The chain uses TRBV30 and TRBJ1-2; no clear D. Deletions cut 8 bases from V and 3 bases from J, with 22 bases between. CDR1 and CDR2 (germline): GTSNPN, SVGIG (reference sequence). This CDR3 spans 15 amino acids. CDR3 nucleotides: TGTGCCAGGGAGGGCAAGGTAGGAGGCGACTATGGCTACACCTTC. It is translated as CAREGKVGGDYGYTF.

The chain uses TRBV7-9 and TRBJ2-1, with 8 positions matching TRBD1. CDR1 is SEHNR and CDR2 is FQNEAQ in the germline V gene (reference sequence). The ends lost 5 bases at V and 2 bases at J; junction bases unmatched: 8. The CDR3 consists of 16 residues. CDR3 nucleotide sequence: TGTGCCAGCAGCAATCGGGACAGGCTGACCTACAATGAGCAGTTCTTC. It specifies CASSNRDRLTYNEQFF.

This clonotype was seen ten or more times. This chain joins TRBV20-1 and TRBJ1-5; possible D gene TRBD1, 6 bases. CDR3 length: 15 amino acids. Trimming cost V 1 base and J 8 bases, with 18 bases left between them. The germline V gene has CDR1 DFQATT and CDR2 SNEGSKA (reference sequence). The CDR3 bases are TGCAGTGCTAGAGGGGTGTCTGGGGGCGGAAAGCCCCAGCATTTT. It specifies CSARGVSGGGKPQHF.

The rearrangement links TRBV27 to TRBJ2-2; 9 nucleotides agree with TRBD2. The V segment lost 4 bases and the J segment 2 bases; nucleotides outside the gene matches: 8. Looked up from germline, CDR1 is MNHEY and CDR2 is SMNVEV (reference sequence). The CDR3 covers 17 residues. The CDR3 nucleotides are TGTGCCAGCAGTTCTGGCGGGAGGGCAATCAACACCGGGGAGCTGTTTTTT. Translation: CASSSGGRAINTGELFF.

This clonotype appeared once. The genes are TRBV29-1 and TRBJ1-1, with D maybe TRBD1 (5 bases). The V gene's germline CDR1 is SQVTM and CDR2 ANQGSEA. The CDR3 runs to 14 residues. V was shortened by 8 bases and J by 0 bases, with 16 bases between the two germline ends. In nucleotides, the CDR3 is TGCAGCAGTCTTGGGGGGACCATGAACACTGAAGCTTTCTTT. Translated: CSSLGGTMNTEAFF.

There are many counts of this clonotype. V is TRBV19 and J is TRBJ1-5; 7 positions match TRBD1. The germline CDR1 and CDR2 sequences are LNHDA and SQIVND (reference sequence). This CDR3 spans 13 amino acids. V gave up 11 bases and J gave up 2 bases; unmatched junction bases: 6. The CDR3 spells CAASDRGNQPQHF. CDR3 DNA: TGTGCCGCCTCAGACAGGGGCAATCAGCCCCAGCATTTT.

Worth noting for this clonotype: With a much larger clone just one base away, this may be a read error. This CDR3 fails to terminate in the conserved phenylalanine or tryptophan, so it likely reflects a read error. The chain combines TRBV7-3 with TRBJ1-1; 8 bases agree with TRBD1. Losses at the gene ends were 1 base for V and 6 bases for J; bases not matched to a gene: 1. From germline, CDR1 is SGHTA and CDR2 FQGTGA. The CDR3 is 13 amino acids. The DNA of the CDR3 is TGTGCCAGCAGCTTAAACAGGGGGGCTGAAGCTTTCCTT. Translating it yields CASSLNRGAEAFL.

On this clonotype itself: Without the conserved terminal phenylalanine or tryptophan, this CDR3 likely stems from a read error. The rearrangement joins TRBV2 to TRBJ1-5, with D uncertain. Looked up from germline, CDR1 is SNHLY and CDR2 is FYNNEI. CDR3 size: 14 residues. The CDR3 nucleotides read TGCGCCAGCAGTTCCGGTTTGGGCCAAGAGACCCAGCATTCT. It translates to CASSSGLGQETQHS.

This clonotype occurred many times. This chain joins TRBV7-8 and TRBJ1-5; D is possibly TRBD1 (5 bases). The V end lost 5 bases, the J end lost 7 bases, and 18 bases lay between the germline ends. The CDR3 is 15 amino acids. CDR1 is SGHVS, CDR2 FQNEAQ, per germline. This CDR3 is CASSAGQGLGQPQHF. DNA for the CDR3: TGTGCCAGCAGCGCGGGCCAGGGTCTTGGCCAGCCCCAGCATTTT.

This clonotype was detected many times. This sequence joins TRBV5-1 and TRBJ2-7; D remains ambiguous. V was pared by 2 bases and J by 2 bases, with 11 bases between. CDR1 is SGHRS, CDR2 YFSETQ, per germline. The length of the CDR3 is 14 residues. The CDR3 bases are TGCGCCAGCAGCTTCGGTGGAGAGGCCTACGAGCAGTACTTC. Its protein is CASSFGGEAYEQYF.

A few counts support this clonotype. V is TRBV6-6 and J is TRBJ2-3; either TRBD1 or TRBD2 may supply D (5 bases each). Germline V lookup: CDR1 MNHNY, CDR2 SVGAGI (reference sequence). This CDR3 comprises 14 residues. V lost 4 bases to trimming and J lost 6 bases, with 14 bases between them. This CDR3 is CASSWGSRGDTQYF. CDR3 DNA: TGTGCCAGCAGTTGGGGGTCACGAGGGGATACGCAGTATTTT.

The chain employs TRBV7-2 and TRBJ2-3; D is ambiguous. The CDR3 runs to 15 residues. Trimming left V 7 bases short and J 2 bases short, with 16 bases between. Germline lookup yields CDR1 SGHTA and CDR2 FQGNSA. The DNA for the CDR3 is TGTGCCAGCAAGGGTAGCTATGCCTCCACAGATACGCAGTATTTT. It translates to CASKGSYASTDTQYF.

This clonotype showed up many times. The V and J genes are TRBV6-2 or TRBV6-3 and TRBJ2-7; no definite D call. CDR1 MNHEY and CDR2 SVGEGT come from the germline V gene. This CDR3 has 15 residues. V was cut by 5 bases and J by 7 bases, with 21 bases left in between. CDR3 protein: CASSTSSSHLREQYF. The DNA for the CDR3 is TGTGCCAGCAGTACCTCTAGTTCTCATCTAAGGGAGCAGTACTTC.

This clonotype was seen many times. The CDR3 protein is CASSFRQGTNQPQHF. The CDR3 coding sequence is TGTGCCAGCAGTTTCCGACAGGGGACGAATCAGCCCCAGCATTTT. The chain joins TRBV27 to TRBJ1-5, with TRBD1 matching over 8 bases. Germline lookup yields CDR1 MNHEY and CDR2 SMNVEV (reference sequence). Unmatched junction bases numbered 5, after V lost 3 bases and J lost 4 bases. The CDR3 has 15 amino acids.

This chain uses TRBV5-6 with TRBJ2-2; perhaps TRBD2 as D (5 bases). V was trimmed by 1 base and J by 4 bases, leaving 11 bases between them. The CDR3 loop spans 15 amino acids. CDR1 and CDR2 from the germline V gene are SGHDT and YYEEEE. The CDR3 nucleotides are TGTGCCAGCAGCTTGCTTCCGGGGAGCACCGGGGAGCTGTTTTTT. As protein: CASSLLPGSTGELFF. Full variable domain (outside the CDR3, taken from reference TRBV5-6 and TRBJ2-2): DAGVTQSPTHLIKTRGQQVTLRCSPKSGHDTVSWYQQALGQGPQFIFQYYEEEERQRGNFPDRFSGHQFPNYSSELNVNALLLGDSALYLCASSLLPGSTGELFFGEGSRLTVL.

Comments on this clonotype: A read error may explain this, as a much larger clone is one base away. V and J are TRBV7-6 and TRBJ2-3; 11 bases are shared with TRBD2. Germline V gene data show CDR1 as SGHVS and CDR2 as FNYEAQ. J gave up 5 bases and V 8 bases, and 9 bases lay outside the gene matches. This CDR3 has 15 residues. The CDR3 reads CASGLTSGSGDTQYF. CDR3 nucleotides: TGTGCCAGCGGCCTCACTAGCGGGAGTGGAGATACGCAGTATTTT.

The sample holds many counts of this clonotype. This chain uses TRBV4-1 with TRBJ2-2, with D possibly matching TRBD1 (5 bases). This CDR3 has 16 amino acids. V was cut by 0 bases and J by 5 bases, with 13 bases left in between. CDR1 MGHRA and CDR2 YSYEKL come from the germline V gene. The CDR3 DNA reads TGCGCCAGCAGCCAAGATCGATGGCAGGGAACCGGGGAGCTGTTTTTT. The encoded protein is CASSQDRWQGTGELFF.